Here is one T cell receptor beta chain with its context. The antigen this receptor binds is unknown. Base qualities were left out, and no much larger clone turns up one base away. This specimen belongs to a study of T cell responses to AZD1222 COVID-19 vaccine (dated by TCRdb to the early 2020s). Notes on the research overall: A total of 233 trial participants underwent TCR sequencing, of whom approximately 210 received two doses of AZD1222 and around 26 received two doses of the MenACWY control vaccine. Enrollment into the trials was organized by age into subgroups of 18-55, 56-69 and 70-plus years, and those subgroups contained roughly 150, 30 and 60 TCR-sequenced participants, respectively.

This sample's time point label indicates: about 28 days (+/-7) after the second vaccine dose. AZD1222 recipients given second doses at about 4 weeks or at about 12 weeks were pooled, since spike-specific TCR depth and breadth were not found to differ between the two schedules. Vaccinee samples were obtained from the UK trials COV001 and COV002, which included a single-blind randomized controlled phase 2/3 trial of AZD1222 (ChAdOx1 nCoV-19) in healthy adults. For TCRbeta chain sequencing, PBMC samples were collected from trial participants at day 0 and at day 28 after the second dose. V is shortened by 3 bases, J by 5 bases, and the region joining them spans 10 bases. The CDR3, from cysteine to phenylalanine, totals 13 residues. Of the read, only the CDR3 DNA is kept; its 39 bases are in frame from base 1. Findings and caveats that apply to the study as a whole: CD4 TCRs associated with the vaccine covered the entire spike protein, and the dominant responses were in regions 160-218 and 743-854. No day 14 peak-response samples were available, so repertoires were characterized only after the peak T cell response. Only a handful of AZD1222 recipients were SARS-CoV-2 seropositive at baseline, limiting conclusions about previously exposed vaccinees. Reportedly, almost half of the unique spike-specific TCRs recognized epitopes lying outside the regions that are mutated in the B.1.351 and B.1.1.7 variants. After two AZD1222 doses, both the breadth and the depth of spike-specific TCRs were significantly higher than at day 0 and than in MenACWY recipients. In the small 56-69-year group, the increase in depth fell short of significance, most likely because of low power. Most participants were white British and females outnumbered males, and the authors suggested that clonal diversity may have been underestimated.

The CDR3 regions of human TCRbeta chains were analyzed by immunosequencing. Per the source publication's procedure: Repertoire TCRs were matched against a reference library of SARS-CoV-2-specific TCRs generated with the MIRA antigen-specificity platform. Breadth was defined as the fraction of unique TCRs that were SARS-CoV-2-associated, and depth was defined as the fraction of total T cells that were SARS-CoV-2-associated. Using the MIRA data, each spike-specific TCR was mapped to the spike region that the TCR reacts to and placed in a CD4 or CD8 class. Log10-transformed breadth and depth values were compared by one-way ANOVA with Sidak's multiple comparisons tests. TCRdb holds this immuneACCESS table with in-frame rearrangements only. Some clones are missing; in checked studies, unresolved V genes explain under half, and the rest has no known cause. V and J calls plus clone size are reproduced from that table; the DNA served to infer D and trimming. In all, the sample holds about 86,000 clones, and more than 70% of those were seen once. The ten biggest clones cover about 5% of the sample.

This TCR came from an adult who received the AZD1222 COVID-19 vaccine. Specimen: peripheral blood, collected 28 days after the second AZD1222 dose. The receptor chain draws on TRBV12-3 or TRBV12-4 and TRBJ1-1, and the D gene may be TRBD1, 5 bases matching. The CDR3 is CASSFGGRTEAFF. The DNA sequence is TGTGCCAGCAGTTTCGGGGGTCGGACTGAAGCTTTCTTT.